The present T cell receptor (beta chain) was sequenced within a study of blood T cell repertoires in COVID-19. Overall study context: The analysed material was cDNA or gDNA that came from T cells, B-cell-depleted T cells, or PBMCs.

Original processing notes: Nucleated cell number was recorded as an estimate derived from reference gene primer amplification. Assay used: immunoSEQ multiplex PCR; TCRdb lists only in-frame clones, some missing. V and J calls and clone size are copied from that table; D and trimming were computed from the DNA. The sample lists fewer than 350,000 clones, approximately 89% occurring once. CDR3 length: 16 residues. Germline CDR1 is SEHNR and CDR2 is FQNEAQ (reference sequence). With 1 base clipped from V and 6 bases from J, the junction kept 11 bases outside the gene matches. The sequencing input was peripheral blood. The chain recombines TRBV7-9 with TRBJ1-1; 7 bases match TRBD1. The TCR sequence derives from a woman younger than 45 with COVID-19, enrolled during active disease. The CDR3 loop is CASSLGGNRGGAEAFF. CDR3 coding DNA: TGTGCCAGCAGCTTAGGCGGAAACAGGGGTGGGGCTGAAGCTTTCTTT.